This T cell receptor (beta chain) was retrieved from a study of CXCR3-negative and CXCR3-positive naive CD8 T cells. As for the study in general: The dataset comprises 110 million to 150 million TRB reads in total, with about 1.5 +/- 0.3 million reads per library.

The CDR3 length is 12 residues. Germline V gene lookup returns CDR1 LNHDA and CDR2 SQIVND (reference sequence). A note on this clonotype: Antigen unknown.

Study-level findings and limits: Greater hydrophobicity was found in TRB CDR3s of CXCR3-positive naive cells than of CXCR3-negative naive cells.

The TRB cDNA libraries were prepared by 5' RACE with UMI labels. Reanalyzing the 5' RACE reads, TCRdb keeps one entry per CDR3 protein, without DNA. Its listing shows 150,000 to 170,000 distinct CDR3 sequences. This TCR came from a human donor in good health. Some clones in this sample may be carry-over from other donors' samples. The sequenced sample was naive CXCR3+ CD8+ T cells from blood. Noted subset: CD45RO-CCR7+CD27+CD95- naive CD8+ T cells expressing CXCR3 (TNR3+). This chain links TRBV19 with TRBJ1-6. CDR3 in amino acids: CASNYGNSPLHF.